Listed here are 26 T cell receptor beta chains from one sample, sequenced in a study of control samples from healthy donors and cancer patients. Libraries were prepared by immunoSEQ multiplex PCR; TCRdb keeps only in-frame clonotypes and omits some of them. In the table there are tens of thousands of clones, about 90% of which are singletons. Sequenced input: blood. The receptors derive from a woman in her fifties or sixties in good health.

The rearrangement uses TRBV5-1 and TRBJ2-2; unclear D gene. Germline CDR1 and CDR2: SGHRS and YFSETQ. The CDR3 loop spans 13 amino acids. Trimming cost V 1 base and J 5 bases, with 6 bases left between them. The CDR3 reads CASSLTYTGELFF. The CDR3 region has the DNA TGCGCCAGCAGCTTGACCTATACCGGGGAGCTGTTTTTT.

The chain uses TRBV6-2 or TRBV6-3 and TRBJ2-7; D might be TRBD1 (6 bases). The germline gives CDR1 MNHEY, CDR2 SVGEGT. The V end was cut by 2 bases, the J end by 3 bases, with 20 bases between. The CDR3 is made up of 17 amino acids. Here the CDR3 DNA reads TGTGCCAGCAGTTACCGGGTGGGTGGGGGACACCACTACGAGCAGTACTTC. Translated: CASSYRVGGGHHYEQYF.

J is TRBJ2-1 and V is TRBV19; TRBD1 or TRBD2 may be the D gene (6 bases each). Germline V gene lookup returns CDR1 LNHDA and CDR2 SQIVND (reference sequence). The CDR3 contains 16 residues. V was pared by 6 bases and J by 7 bases, with 22 bases between. The CDR3 spells CASSKQGRSGGNEQFF. CDR3 nucleotides: TGTGCCAGTAGCAAACAGGGACGATCAGGAGGGAATGAGCAGTTCTTC. Combining the CDR3 with reference TRBV19 and TRBJ2-1 gives the whole variable domain DGGITQSPKYLFRKEGQNVTLSCEQNLNHDAMYWYRQDPGQGLRLIYYSQIVNDFQKGDIAEGYSVSREKKESFPLTVTSAQKNPTAFYLCASSKQGRSGGNEQFFGPGTRLTVL.

This clone was seen just once. The V gene is TRBV5-4, the J gene TRBJ1-6, with 7 bases matching TRBD1. Germline-derived CDR1 and CDR2 are SGHNT and YYREEE (reference sequence). Trimming cost V 0 bases and J 7 bases; bases outside gene matches: 1. The CDR3 contains 14 residues. The CDR3 nucleotides read TGTGCCAGCAGCTTGGCCAGGGGGAATTCACCCCTCCACTTT. Translation: CASSLARGNSPLHF.

The V gene is TRBV29-1, the J gene TRBJ2-3; D not certain. Germline V lookup: CDR1 SQVTM, CDR2 ANQGSEA. With 7 bases removed from V and 5 bases from J, the gap between germline ends came to 10 bases. The CDR3 covers 11 residues. The CDR3 sequence is CSERGGDTQYF. CDR3 coding DNA: TGCAGCGAAAGAGGTGGAGATACGCAGTATTTT.

The genes are TRBV4-1 and TRBJ2-1; 8 nucleotides align to TRBD2. The V segment lost 9 bases and the J segment 6 bases; nucleotides outside the gene matches: 16. From germline, CDR1 is MGHRA and CDR2 YSYEKL. The CDR3 is 16 residues long. In DNA, the CDR3 is TGCGCCAGTTGTCCCCTTGTGGGGACTAGTTCCAATGAGCAGTTCTTC. It is translated as CASCPLVGTSSNEQFF.

The chain carries TRBV19 and TRBJ1-5; 7 nucleotides agree with TRBD1. The V gene end was trimmed by 4 bases and the J gene end by 0 bases; junction bases not matched to a gene: 15. The CDR3 totals 19 residues. CDR1 and CDR2 (germline): LNHDA, SQIVND (reference sequence). For the CDR3, the DNA is TGTGCCAGTAGTACTCTCACGGGACAGACTACCTATAGCAATCAGCCCCAGCATTTT. Its translation: CASSTLTGQTTYSNQPQHF.

The rearrangement uses TRBV2 and TRBJ1-5; D call uncertain. This CDR3 spans 15 amino acids. CDR1 and CDR2 from the germline V gene are SNHLY and FYNNEI. V was shortened by 2 bases and J by 0 bases, with 8 bases between the two germline ends. The CDR3 DNA follows: TGTGCCAGCAGTGAATCGGAGTATAGCAATCAGCCCCAGCATTTT. Protein sequence: CASSESEYSNQPQHF.

The chain is built from TRBV10-3 and TRBJ2-7; D possibly uses TRBD1 or TRBD2 (5 bases each). Per the germline V gene, CDR1 is ENHRY and CDR2 is SYGVKD. This CDR3 region has 12 residues. The CDR3 reads CAVGESSYEQYF. Written as DNA, the CDR3 is TGTGCGGTGGGGGAGAGCTCCTACGAGCAGTACTTC.

The chain recombines TRBV7-2 with TRBJ2-1, with D hard to call. Looked up from germline, CDR1 is SGHTA and CDR2 is FQGNSA. V lost 1 base and J lost 2, with 3 bases in between. This CDR3 contains 13 residues. The CDR3 sequence is CASSLVPYNEQFF. DNA for the CDR3: TGTGCCAGCAGCTTAGTTCCCTACAATGAGCAGTTCTTC. The full variable domain, completed using reference TRBV7-2 and TRBJ2-1, is GAGVSQSPSNKVTEKGKDVELRCDPISGHTALYWYRQSLGQGLEFLIYFQGNSAPDKSGLPSDRFSAERTGGSVSTLTIQRTQQEDSAVYLCASSLVPYNEQFFGPGTRLTVL.

This clone was counted a single time. The rearrangement uses TRBV18 and TRBJ1-6, with 10 bases identical to TRBD1. The CDR3 spans 14 residues. V shed 3 bases, J shed 9 bases, and the junction held 2 bases outside the gene matches. In germline, CDR1 is KGHSH, CDR2 LQKENI. This CDR3 is CASSPGDRGSPLHF. In nucleotides, the CDR3 is TGTGCCAGCTCACCGGGGGACAGGGGTTCACCCCTCCACTTT.

The chain employs TRBV5-1 and TRBJ1-1; no definite D call. CDR3 length equals 15 residues. V was cut by 5 bases and J by 1 base, with 15 bases left in between. The germline V gene has CDR1 SGHRS and CDR2 YFSETQ. DNA of the CDR3: TGCGCCAGCAGGCTAAACCGGATGGCGAACACTGAAGCTTTCTTT. Translated, it gives CASRLNRMANTEAFF.

J is TRBJ2-1 and V is TRBV19; D unresolved. Germline V lookup: CDR1 LNHDA, CDR2 SQIVND (reference sequence). The CDR3 has 14 amino acids. V was cut by 5 bases and J by 3 bases, with 11 bases left in between. The chain's CDR3 is CASSSRRNYNEQFF. The CDR3 DNA is TGTGCCAGTAGTTCCCGGCGGAACTACAATGAGCAGTTCTTC.

J is TRBJ1-1 and V is TRBV14, with D possibly TRBD1 on 6 matching bases. CDR3 length equals 15 residues. CDR1 SGHDN and CDR2 FVKESK come from the germline V gene. The V end was cut by 1 base, the J end by 6 bases, with 15 bases between. CDR3 loop: CASSQARSGAAEAFF. The CDR3 nucleotides read TGTGCCAGCAGCCAAGCCCGATCAGGGGCTGCTGAAGCTTTCTTT.

The rearrangement uses TRBV5-6 and TRBJ1-1; 7 bases agree with TRBD1. CDR1 and CDR2 from the germline V gene are SGHDT and YYEEEE. The CDR3 extends over 16 amino acids. J was trimmed by 7 bases and V by 4 bases; bases with no gene match: 16. The CDR3 nucleotides read TGTGCCAGCAGCCTTAAGGGGGCGTCCCCTTCGGGTGAAGCTTTCTTT. Translating it yields CASSLKGASPSGEAFF.

In regard to this clone: This sample includes further DNA sequences coding for the same CDR3. CDR3 amino acids: CASSSAGGYNEQFF. The CDR3 nucleotides read TGCGCCAGCAGCTCAGCGGGAGGCTACAATGAGCAGTTCTTC. The V call is TRBV5-1, the J call TRBJ2-1, with 9 nucleotides matching TRBD2. CDR3 length: 14 amino acids. Looked up from germline, CDR1 is SGHRS and CDR2 is YFSETQ. J gave up 3 bases and V 3 bases, and 1 base lay outside the gene matches.

This rearrangement joins TRBV19 to TRBJ1-5, with D uncertain. The CDR3 runs 12 residues. Per germline, CDR1 LNHDA and CDR2 SQIVND (reference sequence). Trimming left V 6 bases short and J 7 bases short, with 10 bases between. In nucleotides, the CDR3 is TGTGCCAGTAGCCTCCTTCGGCAGCCCCAGCATTTT. It yields the protein CASSLLRQPQHF.

The chain carries TRBV27 and TRBJ1-2; D possibly corresponds to TRBD1 (6 bases). V was cut by 8 bases and J by 7 bases, with 14 bases left in between. The CDR3 spans 12 residues. In germline, CDR1 is MNHEY, CDR2 SMNVEV (reference sequence). CDR3 loop: CASSATGFGYTF. CDR3 DNA sequence: TGTGCCAGCTCCGCTACAGGGTTTGGCTACACCTTC.

The chain combines TRBV7-9 with TRBJ1-1, with D possibly TRBD1 on 6 matching bases. Germline V gives CDR1 SEHNR, CDR2 FQNEAQ (reference sequence). Trimming pared 1 base from V and 1 base from J, leaving 10 bases between. The CDR3 length is 15 residues. This chain's CDR3 is CASSLGRGPNTEAFF. The CDR3 DNA reads TGTGCCAGCAGCTTAGGCAGGGGCCCGAACACTGAAGCTTTCTTT.

The chain joins TRBV28 to TRBJ1-1, with D unresolved. CDR3 length: 12 residues. The germline V gene encodes CDR1 MDHEN and CDR2 SYDVKM. V was pared by 7 bases and J by 11 bases, with 17 bases between. The CDR3 reads CASTTSWQWAFF. CDR3 DNA: TGTGCCAGCACTACCTCCTGGCAGTGGGCTTTCTTT.

The chain is built from TRBV29-1 and TRBJ2-6; D is unresolved. This CDR3 has 18 residues. Germline V CDR1 and CDR2: SQVTM, ANQGSEA. Deletions cut 4 bases from V and 0 bases from J, with 19 bases between. CDR3 residues: CSVGNGIGSHSGANVLTF. In DNA, the CDR3 is TGCAGCGTTGGTAATGGAATTGGGTCCCACTCTGGGGCCAACGTCCTGACTTTC.

This clone showed up just once. Other DNA sequences in the same sample also yield this CDR3. The chain couples TRBV5-1 to TRBJ1-3; the D is unclear. The CDR3 runs to 15 residues. The V and J ends lost 4 bases and 0 bases respectively, with 11 bases between them. CDR1 and CDR2 (germline): SGHRS, YFSETQ. The CDR3 coding sequence is TGCGCCAGCAGCCCGAGGACGGACTCTGGAAACACCATATATTTT. Translation gives CASSPRTDSGNTIYF.

The chain employs TRBV4-1 and TRBJ2-7; TRBD2 agrees at 10 bases. Looked up from germline, CDR1 is MGHRA and CDR2 is YSYEKL. After removal of 0 bases from V and 5 bases from J, the junction contained 16 bases not matched to a gene. CDR3 size: 19 residues. Here the CDR3 DNA reads TGCGCCAGCAGCCAAGAGAGGTGGGGGGCTAGCGGGAGTCCCCACGAGCAGTACTTC. Protein: CASSQERWGASGSPHEQYF.

This clone was seen more than once but under ten times. The rearrangement joins TRBV24-1 to TRBJ2-1, with 8 bases that match TRBD1. Germline values: CDR1 KGHDR, CDR2 SFDVKD. The trim removed 2 bases at V and 8 bases at J, leaving 10 bases unmatched. The CDR3 totals 16 residues. CDR3 in amino acids: CATSDWRTGKYDEQFF. CDR3 in DNA: TGTGCCACCAGTGATTGGAGGACAGGGAAATACGATGAGCAGTTCTTC.

The chain carries TRBV4-1 and TRBJ2-4, with D perhaps given as TRBD1 or TRBD2 (5 bases each). Germline V lookup: CDR1 MGHRA, CDR2 YSYEKL. This CDR3 comprises 17 residues. Between the trimmed V and J ends, which lost 4 bases and 6 bases, there was a span of 22 bases. The chain's CDR3 is CASSLSTRGAPGNIQYF. The CDR3 region has the DNA TGCGCCAGCAGCCTGAGTACGAGGGGCGCCCCGGGAAACATTCAGTACTTC.

V gene TRBV28 combines with J gene TRBJ2-1; 7 bases agree with TRBD2. The germline V gene encodes CDR1 MDHEN and CDR2 SYDVKM. The trim removed 6 bases at V and 1 base at J, leaving 3 bases unmatched. The CDR3 loop spans 14 amino acids. The CDR3: CASRRAGSYNEQFF. CDR3 sequence (DNA): TGTGCCAGCAGGCGAGCGGGGTCCTACAATGAGCAGTTCTTC.